This T cell receptor beta chain stems from a study of blood T cell repertoires in COVID-19. Overall study context: Sites in the United States, Italy and Spain provided acute and convalescent COVID-19 samples. Sources were T cells, B-cell-depleted T cells, or PBMCs; the material itself was cDNA or gDNA.

In the authors' methods: Cell counts per sample came from amplifying reference gene primers. Sequencing used immunoSEQ multiplex PCR; TCRdb keeps in-frame clones, though not all of them. The V and J calls and clone size come from that table; D and trimming were worked out from the DNA. The top ten hold approximately 22% of the sample, which has roughly 31,000 clones, about nine tenths seen once. This CDR3 has 13 amino acids. Germline V CDR1 and CDR2: SEHNR, FQNEAQ (reference sequence). The V end lost 2 bases, the J end lost 4 bases, and 8 bases lay between the germline ends. This chain joins TRBV7-9 and TRBJ1-2; a possible D gene is TRBD1 (5 bases). The sequenced material came from peripheral blood. This receptor was taken from a human donor with active COVID-19. The donor label of this sample is uncertain. The CDR3: CASSLFQGYGYTF. DNA for the CDR3: TGTGCCAGCAGCTTATTCCAGGGCTATGGCTACACCTTC.